A single sample gave rise to the 3 T cell receptor beta chains below, sequenced in a study of shared clonotypes between healthy human individuals. TCRdb's copy holds only in-frame clones and misses some; the assay was immunoSEQ multiplex PCR. The sample consists of about half a million clones, more than 65% of them appearing once. Sequenced material: PBMCs. Receptor source: a woman aged 40 to 55 in good health. Some clones in this sample may be carry-over from other donors' samples.

Of note for this clone: It differs at one base from a far larger clone, so likely a read error. The sample carries other DNA sequences with the same CDR3. The gene calls are TRBV29-1 and TRBJ2-5; tentatively, D is TRBD2 (6 bases). Germline CDR1 reads SQVTM; CDR2 reads ANQGSEA. The CDR3 loop spans 14 amino acids. CDR3 sequence (DNA): TGCAGCGTTGGCACGGGGCGGGGAATAGAGACACAGTACTTC. Protein sequence: CSVGTGRGIETQYF.

For this clone: A single base is all that separates this from a far larger clone, so a read error is likely. The rearrangement links TRBV10-3 to TRBJ2-7; 7 bases match TRBD2. The trim removed 0 bases at V and 10 bases at J, leaving 15 bases unmatched. Germline loops: CDR1 ENHRY, CDR2 SYGVKD. The CDR3 contains 16 residues. The CDR3: CAISESSYGGSSDQYF. The DNA for the CDR3 is TGTGCCATCAGTGAGTCGAGTTATGGCGGGAGTTCCGATCAGTACTTC.

The chain uses TRBV28 and TRBJ2-7, with a tentative D call TRBD1 (5 bases). Germline V CDR1 and CDR2: MDHEN, SYDVKM. The CDR3 spans 15 residues. V was clipped by 7 bases and J by 6 bases, with 22 bases between them. The CDR3 region has the DNA TGTGCCAGCAAGCTGGGGCTCTCCAACTCCCGCGAGCAGTACTTC. It encodes CASKLGLSNSREQYF.